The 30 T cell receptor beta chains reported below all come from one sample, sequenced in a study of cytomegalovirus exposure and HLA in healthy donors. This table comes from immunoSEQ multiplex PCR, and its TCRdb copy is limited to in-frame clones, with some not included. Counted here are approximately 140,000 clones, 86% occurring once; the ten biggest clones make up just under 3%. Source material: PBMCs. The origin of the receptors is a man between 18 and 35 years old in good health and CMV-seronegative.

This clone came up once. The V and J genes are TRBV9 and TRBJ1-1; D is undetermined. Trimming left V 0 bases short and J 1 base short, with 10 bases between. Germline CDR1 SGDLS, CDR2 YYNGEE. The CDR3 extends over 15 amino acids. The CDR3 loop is CASSVGVTPNTEAFF. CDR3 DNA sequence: TGTGCCAGCAGCGTAGGCGTGACACCGAACACTGAAGCTTTCTTT.

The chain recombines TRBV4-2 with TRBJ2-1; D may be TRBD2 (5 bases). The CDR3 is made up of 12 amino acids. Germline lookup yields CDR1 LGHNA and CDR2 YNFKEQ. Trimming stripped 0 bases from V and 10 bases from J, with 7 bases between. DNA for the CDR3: TGTGCCAGCAGCCAAGAAGGAGGCGAGCAGTTCTTC. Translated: CASSQEGGEQFF.

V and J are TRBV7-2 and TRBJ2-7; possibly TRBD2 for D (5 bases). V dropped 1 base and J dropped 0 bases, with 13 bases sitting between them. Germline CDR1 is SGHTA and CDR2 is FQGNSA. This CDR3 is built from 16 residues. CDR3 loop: CASSLDLAASSYEQYF. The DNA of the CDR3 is TGTGCCAGCAGCTTAGACCTAGCCGCAAGCTCCTACGAGCAGTACTTC.

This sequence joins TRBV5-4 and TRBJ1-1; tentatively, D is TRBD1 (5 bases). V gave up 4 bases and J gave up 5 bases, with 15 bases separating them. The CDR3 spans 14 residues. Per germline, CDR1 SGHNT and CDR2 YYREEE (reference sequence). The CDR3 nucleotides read TGTGCCAGCAGCCCCGGGGGGTCGGGGACTGAAGCTTTCTTT. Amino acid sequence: CASSPGGSGTEAFF.

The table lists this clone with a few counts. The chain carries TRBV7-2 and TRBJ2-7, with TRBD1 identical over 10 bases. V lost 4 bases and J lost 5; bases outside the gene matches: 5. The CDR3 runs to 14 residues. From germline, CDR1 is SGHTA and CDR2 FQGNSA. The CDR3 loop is CASSSGTGVHEQYF. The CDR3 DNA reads TGTGCCAGCAGCTCCGGGACAGGGGTCCACGAGCAGTACTTC.

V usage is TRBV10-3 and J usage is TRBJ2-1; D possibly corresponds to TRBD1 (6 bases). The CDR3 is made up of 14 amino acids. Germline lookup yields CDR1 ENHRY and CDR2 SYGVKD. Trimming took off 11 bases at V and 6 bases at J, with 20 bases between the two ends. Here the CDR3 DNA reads TGTGCCTTGGGGGAAGGGGGAGTCCGCAATGAGCAGTTCTTC. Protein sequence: CALGEGGVRNEQFF.

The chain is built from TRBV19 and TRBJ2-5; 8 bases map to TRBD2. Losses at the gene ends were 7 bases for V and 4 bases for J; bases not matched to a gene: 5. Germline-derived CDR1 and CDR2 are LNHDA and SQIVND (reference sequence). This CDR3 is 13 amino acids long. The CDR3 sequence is CASTPTSGETQYF. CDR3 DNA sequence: TGTGCCAGTACCCCAACTAGCGGAGAGACCCAGTACTTC.

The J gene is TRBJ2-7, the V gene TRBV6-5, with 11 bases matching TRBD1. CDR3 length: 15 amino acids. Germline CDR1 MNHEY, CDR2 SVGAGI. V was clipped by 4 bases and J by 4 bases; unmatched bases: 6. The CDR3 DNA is TGTGCCAGCAGTTCCCCGGGACAGGGGGTTTACGAGCAGTACTTC. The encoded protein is CASSSPGQGVYEQYF.

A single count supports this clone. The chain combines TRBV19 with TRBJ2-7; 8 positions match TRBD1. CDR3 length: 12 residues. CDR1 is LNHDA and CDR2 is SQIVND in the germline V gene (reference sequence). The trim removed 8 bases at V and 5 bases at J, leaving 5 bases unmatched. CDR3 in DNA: TGTGCCAGTGGGACAGGTATAGACGAGCAGTACTTC. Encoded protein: CASGTGIDEQYF. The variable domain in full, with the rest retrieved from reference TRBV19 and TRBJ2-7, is DGGITQSPKYLFRKEGQNVTLSCEQNLNHDAMYWYRQDPGQGLRLIYYSQIVNDFQKGDIAEGYSVSREKKESFPLTVTSAQKNPTAFYLCASGTGIDEQYFGPGTRLTVT.

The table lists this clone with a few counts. CDR3 DNA sequence: TGTGCCAGCAGCCCCTTCCGCGGGATGAATGAAAAACTGTTTTTT. Residues: CASSPFRGMNEKLFF. This chain uses TRBV7-9 with TRBJ1-4; D not resolved. The V end lost 5 bases, the J end lost 5 bases, and 15 bases lay between the germline ends. CDR1 is SEHNR and CDR2 is FQNEAQ in the germline V gene (reference sequence). The CDR3 runs to 15 residues.

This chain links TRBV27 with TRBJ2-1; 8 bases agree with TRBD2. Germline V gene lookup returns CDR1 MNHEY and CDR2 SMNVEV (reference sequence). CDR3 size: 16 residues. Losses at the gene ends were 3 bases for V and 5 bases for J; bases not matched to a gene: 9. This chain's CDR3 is CASSFLAGGLNNEQFF. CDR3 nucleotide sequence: TGTGCCAGCAGTTTTCTTGCGGGGGGCCTTAACAATGAGCAGTTCTTC.

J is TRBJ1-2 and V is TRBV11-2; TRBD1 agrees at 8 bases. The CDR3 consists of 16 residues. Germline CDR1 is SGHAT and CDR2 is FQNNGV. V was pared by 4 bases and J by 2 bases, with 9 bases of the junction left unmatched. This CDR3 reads CASSSIGQGENYGYTF. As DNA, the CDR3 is TGTGCCAGCAGCTCCATCGGACAGGGTGAAAACTATGGCTACACCTTC.

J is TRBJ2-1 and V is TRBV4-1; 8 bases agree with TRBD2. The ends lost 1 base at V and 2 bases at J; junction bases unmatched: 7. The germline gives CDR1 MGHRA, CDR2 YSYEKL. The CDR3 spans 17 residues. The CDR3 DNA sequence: TGCGCCAGCAGCCAAGCCCTTGCGGGGGGAACCTACAATGAGCAGTTCTTC. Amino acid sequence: CASSQALAGGTYNEQFF.

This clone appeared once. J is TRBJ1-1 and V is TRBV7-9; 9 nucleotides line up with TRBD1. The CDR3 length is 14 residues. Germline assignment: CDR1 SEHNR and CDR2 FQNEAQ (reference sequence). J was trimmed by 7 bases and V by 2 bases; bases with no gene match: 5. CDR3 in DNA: TGTGCCAGCAGCTTATCCGGACAGGGGAATGAAGCTTTCTTT. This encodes CASSLSGQGNEAFF.

CDR3 in amino acids: CASSGGFDPDTQYF. The CDR3 DNA follows: TGTGCCAGCAGTGGAGGGTTCGATCCAGATACGCAGTATTTT. This chain links TRBV2 with TRBJ2-3; a possible D gene is TRBD2 (5 bases). This CDR3 is 14 amino acids long. CDR1 and CDR2 (germline): SNHLY, FYNNEI. V lost 4 bases to trimming and J lost 4 bases, with 12 bases between them.

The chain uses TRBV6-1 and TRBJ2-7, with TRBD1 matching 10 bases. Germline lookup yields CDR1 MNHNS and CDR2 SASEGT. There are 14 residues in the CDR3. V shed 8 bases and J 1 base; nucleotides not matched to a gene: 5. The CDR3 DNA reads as TGTGCCAGCCGGGACAGGGGCATTTCCTACGAGCAGTACTTC. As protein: CASRDRGISYEQYF.

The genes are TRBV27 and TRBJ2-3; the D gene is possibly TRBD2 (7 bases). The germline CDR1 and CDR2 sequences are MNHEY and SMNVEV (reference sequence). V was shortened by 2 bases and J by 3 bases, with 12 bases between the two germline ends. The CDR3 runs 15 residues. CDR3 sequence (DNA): TGTGCCAGCAGTTTAGGAGGGGGGGCGACAGATACGCAGTATTTT. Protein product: CASSLGGGATDTQYF.

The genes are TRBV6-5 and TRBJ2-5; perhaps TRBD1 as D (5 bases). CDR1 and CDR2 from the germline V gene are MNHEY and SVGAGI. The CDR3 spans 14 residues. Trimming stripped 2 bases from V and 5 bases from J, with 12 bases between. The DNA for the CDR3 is TGTGCCAGCAGTTACACCAGACAGTTGGAGACCCAGTACTTC. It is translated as CASSYTRQLETQYF.

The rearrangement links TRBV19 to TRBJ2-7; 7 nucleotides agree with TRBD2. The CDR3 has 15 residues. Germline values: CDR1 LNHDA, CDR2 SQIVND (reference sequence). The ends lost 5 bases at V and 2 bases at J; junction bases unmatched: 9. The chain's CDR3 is CASSGIGGRAYEQYF. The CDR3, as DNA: TGTGCCAGTAGTGGGATCGGGGGGAGGGCCTACGAGCAGTACTTC.

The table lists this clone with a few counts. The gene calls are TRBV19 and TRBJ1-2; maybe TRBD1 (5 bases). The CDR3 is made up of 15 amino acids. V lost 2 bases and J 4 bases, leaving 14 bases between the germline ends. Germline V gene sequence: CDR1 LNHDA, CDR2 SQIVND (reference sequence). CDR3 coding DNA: TGTGCCAGTAGTATAAAACAGGAGTGGTCCTATGGCTACACCTTC. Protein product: CASSIKQEWSYGYTF.

CDR3 coding DNA: TGTGCCACCAGCAGGTCCATAGGGACACGCAACTCCTACGAGCAGTACTTC. It codes for CATSRSIGTRNSYEQYF. This chain uses TRBV15 with TRBJ2-7, with a tentative D call TRBD1 (6 bases). The CDR3 contains 17 residues. Germline lookup yields CDR1 LNHNV and CDR2 YYDKDF (reference sequence). Deletions cut 3 bases from V and 0 bases from J, with 18 bases between.

The CDR3 nucleotides are TGCGCCAGCAGCTTGGCAGGGGACTCCTACGAGCAGTACTTC. Translated: CASSLAGDSYEQYF. This sequence joins TRBV5-1 and TRBJ2-7, with D possibly being TRBD1 (6 bases). Germline V CDR1 and CDR2: SGHRS, YFSETQ. There are 14 residues in the CDR3. Trimming took 0 bases from V and 0 from J, leaving 7 bases between them.

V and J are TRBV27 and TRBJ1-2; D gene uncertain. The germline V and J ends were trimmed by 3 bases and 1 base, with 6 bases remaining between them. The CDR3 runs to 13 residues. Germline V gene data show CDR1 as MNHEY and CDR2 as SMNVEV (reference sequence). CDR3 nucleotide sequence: TGTGCCAGCAGTTTGGGGAGTAACTATGGCTACACCTTC. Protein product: CASSLGSNYGYTF.

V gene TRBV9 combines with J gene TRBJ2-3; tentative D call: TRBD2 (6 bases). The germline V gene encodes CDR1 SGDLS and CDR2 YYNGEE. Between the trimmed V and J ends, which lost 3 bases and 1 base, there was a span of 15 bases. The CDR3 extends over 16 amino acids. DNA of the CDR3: TGTGCCAGCAGCGCGAGGGACTCCTCACGCACAGATACGCAGTATTTT. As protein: CASSARDSSRTDTQYF.

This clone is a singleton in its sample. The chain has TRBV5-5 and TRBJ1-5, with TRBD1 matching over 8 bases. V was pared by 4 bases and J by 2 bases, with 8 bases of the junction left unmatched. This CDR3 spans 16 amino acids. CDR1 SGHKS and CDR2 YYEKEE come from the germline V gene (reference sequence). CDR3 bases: TGTGCCAGCAGCACCTCCGGGACAGGCGGCAATCAGCCCCAGCATTTT. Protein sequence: CASSTSGTGGNQPQHF.

The CDR3 nucleotides read TGTGCCAGGGGGGGGCAAGAGACCCAGTACTTC. Translated, it gives CARGGQETQYF. The chain links TRBV2 to TRBJ2-5; 7 bases align to TRBD2. The germline V gene encodes CDR1 SNHLY and CDR2 FYNNEI. CDR3 size: 11 residues. Unmatched junction bases numbered 0, after V lost 9 bases and J lost 2 bases.

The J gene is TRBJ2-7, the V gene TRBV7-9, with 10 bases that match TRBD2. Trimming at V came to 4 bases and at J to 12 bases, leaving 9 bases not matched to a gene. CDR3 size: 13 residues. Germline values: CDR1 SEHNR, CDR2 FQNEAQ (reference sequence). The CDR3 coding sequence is TGTGCCAGCAGCTATGGTGCTAGCGGGGGTCTGTACTTC. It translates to CASSYGASGGLYF.

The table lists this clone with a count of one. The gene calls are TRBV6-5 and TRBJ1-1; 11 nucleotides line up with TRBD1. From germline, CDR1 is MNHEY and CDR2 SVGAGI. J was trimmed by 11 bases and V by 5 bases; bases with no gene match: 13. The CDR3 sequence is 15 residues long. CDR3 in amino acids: CASSGQGAGELYAFF. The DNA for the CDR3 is TGTGCCAGCAGTGGACAGGGGGCAGGGGAATTATACGCTTTCTTT.

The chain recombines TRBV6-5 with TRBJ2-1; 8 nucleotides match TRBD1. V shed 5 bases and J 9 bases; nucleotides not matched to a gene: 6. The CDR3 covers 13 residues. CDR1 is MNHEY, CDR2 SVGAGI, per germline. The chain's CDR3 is CASSTGQVGEQFF. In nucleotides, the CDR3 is TGTGCCAGCAGTACGGGACAGGTCGGTGAGCAGTTCTTC.

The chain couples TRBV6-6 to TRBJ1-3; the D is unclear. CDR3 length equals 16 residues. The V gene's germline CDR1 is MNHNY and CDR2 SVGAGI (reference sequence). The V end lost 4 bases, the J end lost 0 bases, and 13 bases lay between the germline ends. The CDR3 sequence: CASSSRGVLSGNTIYF. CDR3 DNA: TGTGCCAGCAGTTCTCGAGGAGTGCTCTCTGGAAACACCATATATTTT.